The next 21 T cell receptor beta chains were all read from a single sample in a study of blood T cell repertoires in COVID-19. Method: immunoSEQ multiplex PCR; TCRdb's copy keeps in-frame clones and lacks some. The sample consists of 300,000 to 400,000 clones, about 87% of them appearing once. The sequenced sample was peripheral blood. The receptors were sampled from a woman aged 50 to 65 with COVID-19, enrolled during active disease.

CDR3 coding DNA: TGTGCCAGCAGCTCCTCTGTCCTACTGGAGCAGTACTTC. This sequence encodes CASSSSVLLEQYF. The chain couples TRBV7-9 to TRBJ2-7, with D unclear. Trimming removed 4 bases from V and 7 bases from J, with 14 bases in between. The CDR3 loop spans 13 amino acids. CDR1 is SEHNR, CDR2 FQNEAQ, per germline (reference sequence).

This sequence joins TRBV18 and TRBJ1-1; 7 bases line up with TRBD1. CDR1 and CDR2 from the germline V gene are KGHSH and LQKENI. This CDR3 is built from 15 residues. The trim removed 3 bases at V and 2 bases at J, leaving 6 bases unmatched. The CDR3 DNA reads TGTGCCAGCTCACCGACGGGACAGCCCAACACTGAAGCTTTCTTT. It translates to CASSPTGQPNTEAFF.

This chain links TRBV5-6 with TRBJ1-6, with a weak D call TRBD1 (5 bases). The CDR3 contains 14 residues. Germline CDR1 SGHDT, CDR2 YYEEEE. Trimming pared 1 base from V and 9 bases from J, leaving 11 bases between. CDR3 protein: CASSLPQGSSPLHF. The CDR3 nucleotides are TGTGCCAGCAGCTTGCCTCAGGGCTCTTCACCCCTCCACTTT.

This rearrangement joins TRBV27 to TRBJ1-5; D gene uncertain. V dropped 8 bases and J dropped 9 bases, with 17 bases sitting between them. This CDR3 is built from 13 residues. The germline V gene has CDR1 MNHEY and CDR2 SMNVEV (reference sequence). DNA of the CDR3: TGTGCCAGCCAGTCCCGACTACAAGGGCCCCAGCATTTT. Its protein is CASQSRLQGPQHF.

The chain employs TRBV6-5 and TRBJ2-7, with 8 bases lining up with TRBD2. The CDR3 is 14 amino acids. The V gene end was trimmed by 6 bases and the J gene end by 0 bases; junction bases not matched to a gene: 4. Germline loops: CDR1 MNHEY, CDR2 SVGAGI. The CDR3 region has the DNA TGTGCCAGCAGGAAGGGGACTAGCTCCTACGAGCAGTACTTC. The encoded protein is CASRKGTSSYEQYF.

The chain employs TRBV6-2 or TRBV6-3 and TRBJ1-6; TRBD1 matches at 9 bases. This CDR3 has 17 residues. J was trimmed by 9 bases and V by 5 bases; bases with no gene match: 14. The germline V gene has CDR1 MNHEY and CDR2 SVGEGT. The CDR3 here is CASSHPGQGLLGSPLHF. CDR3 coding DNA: TGTGCCAGCAGTCATCCGGGACAGGGACTGTTGGGTTCACCCCTCCACTTT.

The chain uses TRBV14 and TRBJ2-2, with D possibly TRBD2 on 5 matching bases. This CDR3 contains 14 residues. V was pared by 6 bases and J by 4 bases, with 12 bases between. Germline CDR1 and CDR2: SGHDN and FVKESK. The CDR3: CASSVLGSTGELFF. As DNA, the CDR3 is TGTGCCAGCAGTGTACTAGGAAGCACCGGGGAGCTGTTTTTT.

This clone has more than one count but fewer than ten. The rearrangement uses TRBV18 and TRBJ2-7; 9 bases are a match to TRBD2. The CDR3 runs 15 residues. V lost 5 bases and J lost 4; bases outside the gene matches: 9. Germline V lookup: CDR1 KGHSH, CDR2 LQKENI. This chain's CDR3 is CASSTAGGREYEQYF. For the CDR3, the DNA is TGTGCCAGCTCAACCGCTGGCGGGAGGGAGTACGAGCAGTACTTC.

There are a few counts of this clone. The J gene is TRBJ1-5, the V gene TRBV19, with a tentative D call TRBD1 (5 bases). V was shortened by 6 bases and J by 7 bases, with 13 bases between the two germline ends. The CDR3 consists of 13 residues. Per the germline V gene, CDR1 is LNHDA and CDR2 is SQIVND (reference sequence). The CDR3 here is CASSFQGEQPQHF. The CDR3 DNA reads TGTGCCAGTAGCTTCCAGGGTGAACAGCCCCAGCATTTT.

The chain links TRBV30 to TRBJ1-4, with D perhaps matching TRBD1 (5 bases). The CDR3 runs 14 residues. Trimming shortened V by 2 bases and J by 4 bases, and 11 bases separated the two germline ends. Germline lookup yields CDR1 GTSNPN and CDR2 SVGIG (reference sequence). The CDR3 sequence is CAWSSDSRNEKLFF. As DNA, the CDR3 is TGTGCCTGGAGTTCCGACAGCCGTAATGAAAAACTGTTTTTT.

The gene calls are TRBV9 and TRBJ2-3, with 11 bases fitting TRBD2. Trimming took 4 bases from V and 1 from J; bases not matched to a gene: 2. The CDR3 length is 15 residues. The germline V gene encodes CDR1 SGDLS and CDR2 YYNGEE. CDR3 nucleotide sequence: TGTGCCAGCAGCCGACTAGCGGGGCGCACAGATACGCAGTATTTT. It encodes CASSRLAGRTDTQYF.

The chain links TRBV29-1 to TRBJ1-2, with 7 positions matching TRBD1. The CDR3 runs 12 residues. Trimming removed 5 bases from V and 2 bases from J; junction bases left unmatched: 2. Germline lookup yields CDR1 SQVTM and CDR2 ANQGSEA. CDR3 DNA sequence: TGCAGCGTTAAGGACAGGAACTATGGCTACACCTTC. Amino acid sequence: CSVKDRNYGYTF.

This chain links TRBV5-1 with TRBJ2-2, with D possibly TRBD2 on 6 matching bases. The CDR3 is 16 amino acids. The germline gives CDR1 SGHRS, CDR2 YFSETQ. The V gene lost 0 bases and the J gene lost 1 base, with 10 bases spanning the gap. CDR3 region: CASSLVVAVNTGELFF. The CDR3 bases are TGCGCCAGCAGCTTGGTAGTAGCGGTGAACACCGGGGAGCTGTTTTTT.

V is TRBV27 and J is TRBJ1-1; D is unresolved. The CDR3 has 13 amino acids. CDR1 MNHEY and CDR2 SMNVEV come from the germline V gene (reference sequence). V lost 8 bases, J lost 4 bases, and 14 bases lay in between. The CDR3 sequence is CASQYEASTEAFF. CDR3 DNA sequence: TGTGCCAGCCAGTACGAGGCGAGCACTGAAGCTTTCTTT.

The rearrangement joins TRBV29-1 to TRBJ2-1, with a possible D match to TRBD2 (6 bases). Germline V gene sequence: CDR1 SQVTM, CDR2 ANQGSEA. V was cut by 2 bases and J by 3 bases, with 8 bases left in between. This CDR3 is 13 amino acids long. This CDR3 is CSVEREVYNEQFF. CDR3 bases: TGCAGCGTTGAAAGGGAGGTCTACAATGAGCAGTTCTTC.

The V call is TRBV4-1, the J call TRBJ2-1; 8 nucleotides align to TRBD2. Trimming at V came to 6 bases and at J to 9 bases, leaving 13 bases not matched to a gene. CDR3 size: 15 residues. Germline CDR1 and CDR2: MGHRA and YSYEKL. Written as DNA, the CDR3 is TGCGCCAGCAGACAGACATCGGGAGGGCATATTGAGCAGTTCTTC. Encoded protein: CASRQTSGGHIEQFF.

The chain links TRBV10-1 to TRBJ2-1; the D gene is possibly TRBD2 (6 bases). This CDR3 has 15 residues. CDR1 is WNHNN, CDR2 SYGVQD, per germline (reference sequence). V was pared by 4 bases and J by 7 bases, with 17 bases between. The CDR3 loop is CASSATGVRKNEQFF. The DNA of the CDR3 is TGCGCCAGCAGTGCCACGGGAGTAAGGAAGAATGAGCAGTTCTTC.

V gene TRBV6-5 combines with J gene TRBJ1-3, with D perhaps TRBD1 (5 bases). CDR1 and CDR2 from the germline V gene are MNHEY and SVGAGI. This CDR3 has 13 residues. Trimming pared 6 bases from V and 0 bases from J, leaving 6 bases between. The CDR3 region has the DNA TGTGCCAGCAGGGACAACTCTGGAAACACCATATATTTT. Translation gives CASRDNSGNTIYF.

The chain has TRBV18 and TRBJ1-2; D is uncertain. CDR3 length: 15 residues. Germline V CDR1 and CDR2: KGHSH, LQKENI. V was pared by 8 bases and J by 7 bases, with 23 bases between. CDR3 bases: TGTGCCAGCACCATGGACCGGACTTATTCCTCTGGCTACACCTTC. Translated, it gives CASTMDRTYSSGYTF. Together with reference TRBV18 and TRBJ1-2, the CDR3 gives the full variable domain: NAGVMQNPRHLVRRRGQEARLRCSPMKGHSHVYWYRQLPEEGLKFMVYLQKENIIDESGMPKERFSAEFPKEGPSILRIQQVVRGDSAAYFCASTMDRTYSSGYTFGSGTRLTVV.

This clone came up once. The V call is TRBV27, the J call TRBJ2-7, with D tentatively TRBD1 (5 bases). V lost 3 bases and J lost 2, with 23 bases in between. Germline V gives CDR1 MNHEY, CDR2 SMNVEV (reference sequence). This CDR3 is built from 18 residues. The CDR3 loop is CASSFSRRPQGTTYEQYF. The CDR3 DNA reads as TGTGCCAGCAGTTTTTCCCGACGCCCTCAGGGTACTACCTACGAGCAGTACTTC.

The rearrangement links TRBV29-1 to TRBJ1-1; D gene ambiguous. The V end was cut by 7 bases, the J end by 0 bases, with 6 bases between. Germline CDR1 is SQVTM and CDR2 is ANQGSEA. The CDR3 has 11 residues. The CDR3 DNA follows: TGCAGCGCCGCGATGAACACTGAAGCTTTCTTT. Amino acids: CSAAMNTEAFF.